The T cell receptor beta chain under discussion was sequenced for a study of CD8+ T cells in alopecia areata listed by TCRdb under 2018. The study in broad terms: The treated patients, all with moderate-to-severe alopecia areata, were enrolled in an open-label pilot trial of oral tofacitinib given at 5 to 10 mg twice daily. In humans, TCRbeta sequencing was performed on scalp tissue and on sorted CD4+ and CD8+ peripheral blood T cells from healthy controls and from patients with patchy or totalis/universalis alopecia areata. Scalp clonality was compared among normal scalp (n=4), patchy alopecia areata scalp (n=8), and alopecia totalis/universalis scalp (n=8). Tofacitinib was given for 6 to 18 months, followed by 6 months of follow-up off drug to assess delayed response and recurrence. RNA came from the PAXgene miRNA kit for fixed scalp, the miRNeasy kit for PBMCs, and the RNeasy kit for mouse skin. Biopsies were taken from tofacitinib-treated patients at baseline and at 4 and 24 weeks of treatment, and a later scalp biopsy was taken in several of the tofacitinib-treated patients. To study T cell clonal expansion in alopecia areata, the researchers applied high-throughput TCRbeta sequencing to both the C3H/HeJ mouse model and human patients. immunoSEQ multiplex PCR using 35 Vbeta forward primers and 13 Jbeta reverse primers was used to amplify TCRbeta CDR3 regions.

Comment on this clone: Its antigen remains unidentified. Per-base qualities were not stored, and no clone one base away is much larger.

This sample's time point label indicates: baseline before oral tofacitinib. Lesional scalp punch biopsies and peripheral blood were collected from alopecia areata patients. PBMCs were isolated by density centrifugation and stained for CD3, CD4 and CD8, after which CD4+ and CD8+ T cells were sorted on a FACSAria. The library was built by means of the immunoSEQ multiplex PCR assay. RNA was extracted from all samples and reverse transcribed into cDNA, which served as template for TCR sequencing. SuperScript III was used to make first-strand cDNA, primed with a 2:1 mix of oligo-dT and random hexamers. A synthetic immune receptor repertoire was used to gauge amplification bias, and whatever bias remained was removed computationally. In the original analysis: Raw reads were preprocessed for error removal, and CDR3 was defined according to IMGT conventions as running from the conserved cysteine to phenylalanine. Clonality was calculated as 1 minus Shannon entropy normalized by log2 of the number of productive unique TCRs. Whether scalp clones were CD4 or CD8 was inferred by matching scalp TCRbeta sequences against CD4 and CD8 repertoires sorted from blood. The table comes from immuneACCESS by way of TCRdb, which keeps in-frame sequences with V and J called. Part of the clones is missing from these tables; in studies checked, under half for an unresolved V gene and the rest for unknown reasons. V, J and clone size are taken as reported in that table, and D and trimming were inferred from the DNA itself. For this sample there are roughly 200,000 clones; around 63% appear just once. The biggest ten clones account for 1.7% of the sample.

The V and J ends are trimmed by 0 bases and 4 bases, leaving 12 bases between them. Taken from the germline V gene (reference sequence), the CDR1 and CDR2 loops are GTSNPN and SVGIG. From its cysteine to its phenylalanine, the CDR3 spans 14 amino acids. Of all the DNA, just the CDR3 is kept, 42 bases in frame from base 1. Broad study findings and their caveats: Higher clonality and more expanded CD8+ clones were observed in lesional scalp than in normal scalp, particularly in alopecia totalis/universalis, a finding suggestive of antigenic drive. Compared with mice, TCR sequences shared between patients were less clear, possibly partly because of HLA diversity across the patient population. Scalp TCR repertoire analysis is complicated because resident alphabeta T cells in normal human skin are also sequenced, whereas mouse skin is dominated by gammadelta T cells.

This specimen was CD4+ T cells sorted from blood, taken at week 0. This clonotype originated in a human donor with alopecia areata. Recombination connected TRBV30 to TRBJ1-1; too little of a D gene remains to name it. CDR3 region: CAWSVLDLATEAFF. The nucleotide sequence is TGTGCCTGGAGTGTACTTGACCTGGCCACTGAAGCTTTCTTT. With the portions outside the CDR3 filled from the reference TRBV30 and TRBJ1-1 genes, the complete variable region becomes SQTIHQWPATLVQPVGSPLSLECTVEGTSNPNLYWYRQAAGRGLQLLFYSVGIGQISSEVPQNLSASRPQDRQFILSSKKLLLSDSGFYLCAWSVLDLATEAFFGQGTRLTVV.